The 15 T cell receptor beta chains below come from one sample, sequenced in a study of T cells in women clearing cervical HPV infection. TCRdb keeps only in-frame clones here, not all; method: immunoSEQ multiplex PCR. Its table records about 41,000 clones. The sequenced sample was blood buffy coat. All receptors derive from a woman between 18 and 70 years old with a cervical HPV16 infection that either progressed to CIN3+ or cleared (not recorded which).

Details on this clone: The CDR3 extends 3 residues past the end of the read, so its final part is completed from the germline J gene. This chain joins TRBV20-1 and TRBJ1-4; D uncertain. There are 13 residues in the CDR3. The V and J ends lost 3 bases and 6 bases respectively, with 11 bases between them. Germline CDR1 reads DFQATT; CDR2 reads SNEGSKA (reference sequence). The CDR3 region is CSARTMSHEKLFF. The CDR3 DNA, read in part, is TGCAGTGCTAGGACAATGTCTCATGAAAAA.

Comment on this clone: The read terminates 3 residues ahead of where the CDR3 ends, so the germline J gene completes it. The chain employs TRBV28 and TRBJ2-7; TRBD2 matches at 12 bases. The germline gives CDR1 MDHEN, CDR2 SYDVKM. J was trimmed by 4 bases and V by 5 bases; bases with no gene match: 6. This CDR3 has 15 amino acids. This CDR3 is CASSGSSGRGYEQYF. The CDR3 DNA, read in part, is TGTGCCAGCAGTGGCTCTAGCGGGAGGGGATACGAG.

A note on this clone: Coverage ceases 3 residues before the CDR3 finishes, and the germline J gene fills in the end. The rearrangement links TRBV7-6 to TRBJ1-3; D unclear. Trimming removed 1 base at V and 0 bases at J, with 13 bases between. This CDR3 has 17 amino acids. CDR1 SGHVS and CDR2 FNYEAQ come from the germline V gene. The CDR3 loop reads CASSLEGPGFSGNTIYF. The covered CDR3 bases are TGTGCCAGCAGCTTAGAAGGGCCAGGATTCTCTGGAAACACC.

Points on this clone: From the germline J gene comes the end of the CDR3, since the read stops 3 residues before it. The chain combines TRBV6-1 with TRBJ1-5; D possibly corresponds to TRBD1 (6 bases). V lost 1 base and J 3 bases, leaving 7 bases between the germline ends. The CDR3 sequence is 14 residues long. From germline, CDR1 is MNHNS and CDR2 SASEGT. Incomplete CDR3 DNA: TGTGCCAGCAGTGAAGGGGACACCAATCAGCCC. It codes for CASSEGDTNQP. The entire CDR3 sequence reads CASSEGDTNQPQHF.

On this clone itself: The read ends 3 residues early relative to the CDR3; the germline J gene fills the gap. The chain joins TRBV7-8 to TRBJ1-1; 7 nucleotides line up with TRBD1. Germline CDR1 SGHVS, CDR2 FQNEAQ. The CDR3 consists of 14 residues. Partial CDR3 DNA: TGTGCCAGCAGACACTCAGGGACAGAAGGCGGG. Translation gives CASRHSGTEGG. The full CDR3 protein reads CASRHSGTEGGAFF.

To note about this clone: The missing CDR3 end, 3 residues past where the read stops, is filled in from the germline J gene. The rearrangement joins TRBV7-8 to TRBJ2-1; TRBD2 matches 8 bases. Germline V lookup: CDR1 SGHVS, CDR2 FQNEAQ. CDR3 length: 15 residues. V lost 6 bases to trimming and J lost 2 bases; unmatched junction nucleotides: 6. This CDR3 is CASRFLAGTYNEQFF. The CDR3 DNA, read in part, is TGTGCCAGCAGATTCCTAGCGGGTACCTACAATGAG.

As for this clone: With the read ending 3 residues before the CDR3 end, the germline J gene is used to fill in that end. The rearrangement links TRBV7-3 to TRBJ2-7, with a possible D match to TRBD2 (5 bases). Trimming took off 4 bases at V and 5 bases at J, with 18 bases between the two ends. Looked up from germline, CDR1 is SGHTA and CDR2 is FQGTGA. This CDR3 contains 15 residues. The CDR3 bases that were read are TGTGCCAGCAGCTCCACTAGTACGAGATGGGACGAG. Protein product: CASSSTSTRWDE. From start to end, the CDR3 is CASSSTSTRWDEQYF.

For this clone: The DNA ends 3 residues before the CDR3 does, and the rest of the CDR3 is filled in from the germline J gene. This chain joins TRBV10-3 and TRBJ1-3; 9 nucleotides align to TRBD1. The trim removed 6 bases at V and 2 bases at J, leaving 5 bases unmatched. This CDR3 is built from 15 residues. The germline V gene encodes CDR1 ENHRY and CDR2 SYGVKD. The CDR3 here is CAIRDRDRAGNTIYF. Partial CDR3 DNA: TGTGCCATCAGGGACCGGGACAGGGCTGGAAACACC.

About this clone itself: The CDR3 is cut off 3 residues early in the read; its end comes from the germline J gene. The chain carries TRBV20-1 and TRBJ1-1, with TRBD1 matching over 9 bases. Germline CDR1 and CDR2: DFQATT and SNEGSKA (reference sequence). The V segment lost 3 bases and the J segment 5 bases; nucleotides outside the gene matches: 13. The CDR3 sequence is 16 residues long. The part of the CDR3 DNA that was read is TGCAGTGCTAGTGGACAGGGGAAAAGGTCGGGGACTGAA. The encoded protein is CSASGQGKRSGTE. The whole CDR3 protein reads CSASGQGKRSGTEAFF.

The CDR3 is CSARPPLAGLSTDTQYF. Partial CDR3 DNA: TGCAGTGCCCGACCCCCACTAGCGGGGCTGAGCACAGATACG. The chain carries TRBV20-1 and TRBJ2-3, with 10 bases fitting TRBD2. The read ends 3 residues early relative to the CDR3; the germline J gene fills the gap. This CDR3 region has 17 residues. J lost 0 bases, V lost 6 bases, and 12 bases had no gene match. From germline, CDR1 is DFQATT and CDR2 SNEGSKA (reference sequence).

As for this clone: The read comes to an end 3 residues before the CDR3 does, leaving the germline J gene to fill in the end. This chain links TRBV19 with TRBJ2-7; TRBD2 is a possible D gene (5 bases). This CDR3 spans 13 amino acids. Germline CDR1 and CDR2: LNHDA and SQIVND (reference sequence). The V and J ends lost 6 bases and 6 bases respectively, with 15 bases between them. CDR3 region: CASSLGGSCEQYF. Partial CDR3 DNA: TGTGCCAGTAGCCTAGGAGGCAGTTGCGAG.

To note about this clone: The CDR3 end is not reached by the read, which stops 3 residues before it; the germline J gene fills it in. This chain connects TRBV28 to TRBJ2-1; TRBD1 might be the D (6 bases). V was trimmed by 5 bases and J by 1 base, leaving 21 bases between them. The CDR3 contains 18 residues. Germline V gives CDR1 MDHEN, CDR2 SYDVKM. CDR3 residues: CASSGSIFGGQSYNEQFF. The part of the CDR3 DNA that was read is TGTGCCAGCAGTGGATCAATCTTTGGCGGACAGTCCTACAATGAG.

About this clone: The read ends 3 residues shy of where the CDR3 ends; the end is completed using the germline J gene. This specimen includes other DNA sequences encoding the same CDR3. The genes are TRBV19 and TRBJ2-3; D is unclear. The CDR3 consists of 13 residues. The germline CDR1 and CDR2 sequences are LNHDA and SQIVND (reference sequence). Trimming took 8 bases from V and 2 from J, leaving 11 bases between them. The CDR3 here is CASSPRYTDTQYF. The CDR3 bases that were read are TGTGCCAGTTCCCCCCGGTACACAGATACG.

On this clone itself: Read coverage stops 3 residues before the CDR3 terminus; the germline J gene supplies the remainder. This sequence joins TRBV29-1 and TRBJ1-1, with D perhaps TRBD1 (6 bases). Looked up from germline, CDR1 is SQVTM and CDR2 is ANQGSEA. The CDR3 length is 12 residues. The CDR3 loop reads CSVGSSGTEAFF. CDR3 DNA, as far as it was read: TGCAGCGTTGGTTCTTCCGGGACAGAA.

Notes on this clone: The read finishes 3 residues shy of the CDR3 end, and the germline J gene is used to complete it. The rearrangement uses TRBV19 and TRBJ2-7, with 10 bases aligning to TRBD2. The germline gives CDR1 LNHDA, CDR2 SQIVND (reference sequence). With 11 bases clipped from V and 1 base from J, the junction kept 11 bases outside the gene matches. CDR3 length equals 15 residues. CDR3: CASSWTSGISYEQYF. Partial CDR3 DNA: TGTGCCTCTTCCTGGACTAGCGGAATATCCTACGAG.